This TCR beta chain was sequenced for a study of response to subunit inactivated influenza vaccine. Whole-study findings and limits: Few new T cells, the authors suggested, are recruited by each seasonal influenza vaccination.

TCRdb passed the RT-PCR reads through MiXCR, listing each CDR3 protein once. The top ten clones hold about a third of a sample with around 170,000 distinct CDR3 sequences, around 10% of them seen once. A note on this clonotype: Its antigen is unidentified.

The CDR3 loop spans 15 amino acids. In germline, CDR1 is MDHEN, CDR2 SYDVKM. Unmatched junction bases numbered 12, after V lost 6 bases and J lost 5 bases. The V and J genes are TRBV28 and TRBJ1-2; 7 bases are a match to TRBD1. The material was CD8+ T cells sorted from PBMCs, obtained approximately 25 months after vaccination. The receptor comes from a man aged 45 to 75 who received an inactivated influenza vaccine. The CDR3 DNA follows: TGTGCCAGCAGACATACAGGGGCGCAGGGGTATGGCTACACCTTC. This translates into CASRHTGAQGYGYTF.